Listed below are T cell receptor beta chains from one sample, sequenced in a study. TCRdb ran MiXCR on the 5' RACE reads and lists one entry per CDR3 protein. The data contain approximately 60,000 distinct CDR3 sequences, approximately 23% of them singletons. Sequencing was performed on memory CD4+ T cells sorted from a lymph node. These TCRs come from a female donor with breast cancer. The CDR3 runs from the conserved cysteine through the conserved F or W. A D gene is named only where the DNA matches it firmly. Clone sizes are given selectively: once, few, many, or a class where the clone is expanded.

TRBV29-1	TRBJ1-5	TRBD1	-	TGCAGCGTTCTGGGACAGAGCAATCAGCCCCAGCATTTT	CSVLGQSNQPQHF
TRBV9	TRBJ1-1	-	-	TGTGCCAGCAGCGTAGGGGGGGGATCGAACACTGAAGCTTTCTTT	CASSVGGGSNTEAFF
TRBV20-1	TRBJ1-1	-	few	TGCAGTGCTAGAGGTTCTTCGGGTCTGGGGGGCACTGAAGCTTTCTTT	CSARGSSGLGGTEAFF
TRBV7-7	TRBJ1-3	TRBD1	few	TGTGCTAGCAGCTTAGGGGCAGGGGGAACTGGAAACACCATATATTTT	CASSLGAGGTGNTIYF
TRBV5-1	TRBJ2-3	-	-	TGCGCCAGCAGCCGCACGCGGGACACAGGTACGCAGTATTTT	CASSRTRDTGTQYF
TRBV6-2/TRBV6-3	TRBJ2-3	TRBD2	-	TGTGCCAGCAGTTACTCTCGACTAGCGGGAGGATATACGCAGTATTTT	CASSYSRLAGGYTQYF
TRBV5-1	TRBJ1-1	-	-	TGCGCCAGCAGCGTGGAAGGTACTGAAGCTTTCTTT	CASSVEGTEAFF
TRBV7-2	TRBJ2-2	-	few	TGTGCCAGCAGCTTAGGGTGGGGGCCGAACACCGGGGAGCTGTTTTTT	CASSLGWGPNTGELFF
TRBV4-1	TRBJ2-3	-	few	TGCGCCAGCAGCCATGATGAGACTAGATTGACGCAGTATTTT	CASSHDETRLTQYF
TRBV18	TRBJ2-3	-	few	TGTGCCAGCTCACCACCAAGGGTAGGCACAGATACGCAGTATTTT	CASSPPRVGTDTQYF
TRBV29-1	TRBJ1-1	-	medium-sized	TGCAGCGGGGGACATCCGAACACTGAAGCTTTCTTT	CSGGHPNTEAFF
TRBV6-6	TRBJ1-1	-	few	TGTGCCAGCAGAGACACAGCAACCACTGAAGCTTTCTTT	CASRDTATTEAFF
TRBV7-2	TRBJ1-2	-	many	TGTGCCAGCAGCTTTCCTACAGGGCCGTATGGCTACACCTTC	CASSFPTGPYGYTF
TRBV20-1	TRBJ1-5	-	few	TGCAGTGCTAGGAGGGGTGGGCTGGATCGGCCCCAGCATTTT	CSARRGGLDRPQHF
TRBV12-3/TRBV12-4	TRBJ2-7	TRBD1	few	TGTGCCAGCAGGGCAAGACAGGGACCCTACGAGCAGTACTTC	CASRARQGPYEQYF
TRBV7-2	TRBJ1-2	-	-	TGTGCCAGCAGCTGGACAGCCACTCCCTATGGCTACACCTTC	CASSWTATPYGYTF
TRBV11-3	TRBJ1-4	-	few	TGTGCCAGCAGCTCTGGACAAAATGAAAAACTGTTTTTT	CASSSGQNEKLFF
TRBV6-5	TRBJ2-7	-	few	TGTGCCAGCGGGGATCCGCGACTCCCTCCCTACGAGCAGTACTTC	CASGDPRLPPYEQYF
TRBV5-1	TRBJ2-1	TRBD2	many	TGCGCCAGCAGCGTGACTAGCGGGAGTTACAATGAGCAGTTCTTC	CASSVTSGSYNEQFF
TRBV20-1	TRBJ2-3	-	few	TGCAGTGCTAGAAGGGGTACAGATACGCAGTATTTT	CSARRGTDTQYF
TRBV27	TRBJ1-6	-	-	TGTGCCAGCAGTTTGGGATATAATTCACCCCTCCACTTT	CASSLGYNSPLHF
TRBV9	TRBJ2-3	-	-	TGTGCCAGCAGCGAAACGGGAGCAGGAGATACGCAGTATTTT	CASSETGAGDTQYF
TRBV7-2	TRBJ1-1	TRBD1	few	TGTGCCAGCAGCTCACAATACGGGACAGCCAGGGGTGAAGCTTTCTTT	CASSSQYGTARGEAFF
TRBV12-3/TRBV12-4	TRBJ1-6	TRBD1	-	TGTGCCAGCAGTCCCTTCGAGACAGGGATGAATTCACCCCTCCACTTT	CASSPFETGMNSPLHF
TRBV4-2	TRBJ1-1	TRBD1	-	TGTGCCAGCAGCCAGAGGGGACAGATGAACACTGAAGCTTTCTTT	CASSQRGQMNTEAFF
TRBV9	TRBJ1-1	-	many	TGTGCCAGCAGCGTAGAGGAGAACACTGAAGCTTTCTTT	CASSVEENTEAFF
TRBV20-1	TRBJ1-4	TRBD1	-	TGCAGTGCAGACAGGGGTGAAAAACTGTTTTTT	CSADRGEKLFF
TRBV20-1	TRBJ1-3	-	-	TGCAGTGCTAGACCCCCGGGCTCTGGAGACACCATATATTTT	CSARPPGSGDTIYF
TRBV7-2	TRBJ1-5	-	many	TGTGCCAGCAGCTCCCTCAAAGCGGGCAATCAGCCCCAGCATTTT	CASSSLKAGNQPQHF
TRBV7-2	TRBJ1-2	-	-	TGTGCCAGCAGCTTAGTGATAGCCAACTATGGCTACACCTTC	CASSLVIANYGYTF
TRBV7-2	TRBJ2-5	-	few	TGTGCCAGCAGCTTAGTGTCTAGTCAGGAGACCCAGTACTTC	CASSLVSSQETQYF
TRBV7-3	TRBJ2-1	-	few	TGTGCCAGCAGCTTCCGCGGGCCTGACTACAATGAGCAGTTCTTC	CASSFRGPDYNEQFF
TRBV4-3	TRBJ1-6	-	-	TGCGCCAGCAGCCCGCTGCGGGGCAGCCATAATTCACCCCTTCACTTT	CASSPLRGSHNSPLHF
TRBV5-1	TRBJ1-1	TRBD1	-	TGCGCCAGCAGCTTACAGGGGGACGCTGAAGCTTTCTTT	CASSLQGDAEAFF
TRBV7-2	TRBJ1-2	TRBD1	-	TGTGCCAGCAGCACACAGACAGGGTCCTTTGGCTACACCTTC	CASSTQTGSFGYTF
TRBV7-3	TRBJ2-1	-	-	TGTGCCAGCAGCTTAACTAGCCGGGATGAGCAGTTCTTC	CASSLTSRDEQFF